These 28 T cell receptor beta chains were sequenced from one sample in a study of patients and donors after allogeneic stem cell transplantation. MiXCR was run by TCRdb on the RT-PCR reads, yielding one entry per CDR3 protein. The sample holds about 160,000 distinct CDR3 sequences, about 29% seen once. The sequenced sample was blood, either unsorted or a sorted T cell fraction (not recorded which). These receptors were obtained from a human donor who was either an allogeneic HSCT recipient or a stem cell or donor lymphocyte infusion donor (not recorded which). It is not recorded whose cells these are; they may come from a transplant donor.

This chain uses TRBV6-2 or TRBV6-3 with TRBJ2-7; D is unclear. V was pared by 8 bases and J by 5 bases, with 13 bases between. Germline V gene data show CDR1 as MNHEY and CDR2 as SVGEGT. This CDR3 has 12 amino acids. The CDR3 DNA is TGTGCCAGCGGAAAAGGGATCGACGAGCAGTACTTC. It yields the protein CASGKGIDEQYF.

This clonotype has ten or more counts. The gene calls are TRBV12-3 or TRBV12-4 and TRBJ1-6, with D perhaps TRBD1 (5 bases). The CDR3 sequence is 15 residues long. Trimming shortened V by 1 base and J by 3 bases, and 7 bases separated the two germline ends. CDR3 DNA sequence: TGTGCCAGCAGTTTAGGGGGGGTCTATAATTCACCCCTCCACTTT. Encoded protein: CASSLGGVYNSPLHF.

This clonotype was seen a handful of times. The chain carries TRBV7-9 and TRBJ2-4; TRBD2 is a possible D gene (6 bases). V shed 3 bases and J shed 5 bases, with 14 bases lying between them. CDR1 and CDR2 from the germline V gene are SEHNR and FQNEAQ (reference sequence). This CDR3 is 15 amino acids long. The CDR3 DNA follows: TGTGCCAGCAGCTTGACGCGGGGTCGAGAAAACATTCAGTACTTC. It yields the protein CASSLTRGRENIQYF.

The rearrangement uses TRBV15 and TRBJ1-2, with TRBD1 matching over 9 bases. The germline CDR1 and CDR2 sequences are LNHNV and YYDKDF (reference sequence). This CDR3 has 16 amino acids. The trim removed 3 bases at V and 4 bases at J, leaving 9 bases unmatched. The CDR3 loop reads CATSRVPGQGGYGYTF. CDR3 DNA sequence: TGTGCCACCAGCAGGGTTCCGGGACAGGGTGGCTATGGCTACACCTTC.

In its sample, this clonotype was seen a few times. The chain couples TRBV6-5 to TRBJ2-7; the match to TRBD2 covers 7 bases. V lost 6 bases and J lost 6; bases outside the gene matches: 11. CDR3 length: 14 residues. Germline lookup yields CDR1 MNHEY and CDR2 SVGAGI. The CDR3 sequence: CASRFQGAGAEQYF. The DNA for the CDR3 is TGTGCCAGCAGATTCCAAGGGGCGGGAGCCGAGCAGTACTTC.

This clonotype was detected a few times. The CDR3 loop reads CASVREGLYNEQFF. The CDR3 bases are TGCGCCAGCGTACGGGAGGGCCTCTACAATGAGCAGTTCTTC. The chain combines TRBV5-1 with TRBJ2-1; 8 bases line up with TRBD2. The length of the CDR3 is 14 residues. J was trimmed by 3 bases and V by 7 bases; bases with no gene match: 6. In germline, CDR1 is SGHRS, CDR2 YFSETQ.

In this sample, this clonotype turned up a few times. This chain joins TRBV30 and TRBJ1-6; D is ambiguous. This CDR3 has 14 residues. In germline, CDR1 is GTSNPN, CDR2 SVGIG (reference sequence). Trimming took 2 bases from V and 9 from J, leaving 14 bases between them. This chain's CDR3 is CAWSPGLVGSPLHF. CDR3 nucleotide sequence: TGTGCCTGGAGTCCGGGCCTCGTCGGTTCACCCCTCCACTTT.

The V and J genes are TRBV10-3 and TRBJ2-3; TRBD2 aligns across 8 bases. The germline CDR1 and CDR2 sequences are ENHRY and SYGVKD. V shed 6 bases and J 2 bases; nucleotides not matched to a gene: 4. This CDR3 is built from 14 residues. CDR3 in amino acids: CAISKRENTDTQYF. The CDR3 DNA sequence: TGTGCCATCAGCAAGCGGGAGAACACAGATACGCAGTATTTT.

This chain links TRBV9 with TRBJ2-7; no reliable D call. Germline V gene sequence: CDR1 SGDLS, CDR2 YYNGEE. The CDR3 runs 13 residues. With 2 bases removed from V and 3 bases from J, the gap between germline ends came to 9 bases. CDR3 sequence reads: CASSVGLGYEQYF. CDR3 in DNA: TGTGCCAGCAGCGTGGGCCTCGGCTACGAGCAGTACTTC.

V is TRBV24-1 and J is TRBJ2-1; 8 bases align to TRBD2. The V and J ends lost 4 bases and 5 bases, in that order; junction bases with no gene match: 6. The CDR3 is 15 residues long. Germline loops: CDR1 KGHDR, CDR2 SFDVKD. The CDR3 spells CATSDPGLADNEQFF. The CDR3 region has the DNA TGTGCCACCAGTGACCCCGGACTAGCAGACAATGAGCAGTTCTTC.

With respect to this clonotype: The junction shows a germline mismatch at one end, possibly a read error. The CDR3 spells CASSLRAAGVKETQYF. CDR3 nucleotides: TGTGCTAGCAGCTTAAGGGCAGCGGGAGTTAAAGAGACCCAGTACTTC. This sequence joins TRBV7-7 and TRBJ2-5, with 8 bases that match TRBD2. This CDR3 contains 16 residues. Looked up from germline, CDR1 is SSHAT and CDR2 is FNYEAQ (reference sequence).

This clonotype has just a few counts. The rearrangement joins TRBV4-3 to TRBJ2-7; D is perhaps TRBD1 (5 bases). The germline CDR1 and CDR2 sequences are LGHNA and YSLEER. Trimming pared 4 bases from V and 3 bases from J, leaving 13 bases between. The CDR3 is made up of 14 amino acids. CDR3 sequence (DNA): TGCGCCAGCAGCCCAGGGTGGTCCCACTACGAGCAGTACTTC. It specifies CASSPGWSHYEQYF.

This clonotype appeared a few times. This rearrangement joins TRBV5-6 to TRBJ1-5; D not certain. The ends were cut back, 1 base at V and 3 bases at J, with 11 bases in the middle. The CDR3 extends over 15 amino acids. Germline V gene data show CDR1 as SGHDT and CDR2 as YYEEEE. CDR3 region: CASSLRGDYNQPQHF. CDR3 nucleotide sequence: TGTGCCAGCAGCTTGCGGGGAGATTACAATCAGCCCCAGCATTTT.

There are a few counts of this clonotype. The rearrangement links TRBV20-1 to TRBJ2-3; 8 nucleotides line up with TRBD1. The CDR3 runs 13 residues. The V gene's germline CDR1 is DFQATT and CDR2 SNEGSKA (reference sequence). J was trimmed by 4 bases and V by 6 bases; bases with no gene match: 6. CDR3 nucleotides: TGCAGTGCAGACAGGGGAACAGCAGATACGCAGTATTTT. It yields the protein CSADRGTADTQYF.

This clonotype appeared a few times. The chain carries TRBV15 and TRBJ2-3; 13 bases are shared with TRBD2. Germline values: CDR1 LNHNV, CDR2 YYDKDF (reference sequence). The CDR3 loop spans 17 amino acids. The V gene end was trimmed by 0 bases and the J gene end by 3 bases; junction bases not matched to a gene: 3. The CDR3 DNA reads as TGTGCCACCAGCAGAGATCGGACTAGCGGGAGTACAGATACGCAGTATTTT. The encoded protein is CATSRDRTSGSTDTQYF.

This clonotype was seen more than once but under ten times. The V gene is TRBV4-1, the J gene TRBJ2-2; TRBD1 is a possible D gene (6 bases). The V gene's germline CDR1 is MGHRA and CDR2 YSYEKL. CDR3 length: 13 residues. V lost 4 bases to trimming and J lost 5 bases, with 8 bases between them. CDR3 amino acids: CASSRTGTGELFF. As DNA, the CDR3 is TGCGCCAGCAGCCGAACAGGGACCGGGGAGCTGTTTTTT.

This clonotype was detected a few times. The rearrangement uses TRBV7-9 and TRBJ1-1, with D perhaps TRBD1 (5 bases). Trimming stripped 4 bases from V and 6 bases from J, with 9 bases between. This CDR3 is 12 amino acids long. Per germline, CDR1 SEHNR and CDR2 FQNEAQ (reference sequence). The CDR3 protein is CASSWRGPEAFF. The DNA of the CDR3 is TGTGCCAGCAGCTGGAGGGGCCCTGAAGCTTTCTTT.

J is TRBJ1-5 and V is TRBV7-2; D unresolved. V was shortened by 2 bases and J by 3 bases, with 5 bases between the two germline ends. The germline V gene encodes CDR1 SGHTA and CDR2 FQGNSA. CDR3 length equals 13 residues. The CDR3, as DNA: TGTGCCAGCAGCTTACGTATCAATCAGCCCCAGCATTTT. Protein: CASSLRINQPQHF.

V gene TRBV15 combines with J gene TRBJ2-7, with D perhaps matching TRBD1 (6 bases). The CDR3 has 13 residues. From germline, CDR1 is LNHNV and CDR2 YYDKDF (reference sequence). V was trimmed by 0 bases and J by 3 bases, leaving 6 bases between them. CDR3 DNA sequence: TGTGCCACCAGCAGAGACAGGGGCTACGAGCAGTACTTC. The encoded protein is CATSRDRGYEQYF. The variable domain in full, completed from reference TRBV15 and TRBJ2-7, reads DAMVIQNPRYQVTQFGKPVTLSCSQTLNHNVMYWYQQKSSQAPKLLFHYYDKDFNNEADTPDNFQSRRPNTSFCFLDIRSPGLGDTAMYLCATSRDRGYEQYFGPGTRLTVT.

There are many counts of this clonotype. The chain has TRBV10-3 and TRBJ1-6; D remains unclear. The CDR3 has 15 amino acids. Trimming removed 5 bases at V and 5 bases at J, with 13 bases between. The germline V gene has CDR1 ENHRY and CDR2 SYGVKD. Written as DNA, the CDR3 is TGTGCCATCAGTCCCAAGGGCCGGGATAATTCACCCCTCCACTTT. This codes for CAISPKGRDNSPLHF.

This clonotype was recorded a few times. The chain combines TRBV20-1 with TRBJ2-1; TRBD2 matches 8 bases. The germline gives CDR1 DFQATT, CDR2 SNEGSKA (reference sequence). V dropped 3 bases and J dropped 0; count of bases not matched to a gene: 7. The CDR3 runs to 16 residues. The CDR3 protein is CSASGREGSSYNEQFF. The DNA for the CDR3 is TGCAGTGCTAGTGGACGGGAGGGGAGCTCCTACAATGAGCAGTTCTTC.

The chain links TRBV5-1 to TRBJ2-3; no definite D call. Germline assignment: CDR1 SGHRS and CDR2 YFSETQ. The germline V and J ends were trimmed by 4 bases and 0 bases, with 9 bases remaining between them. CDR3 length equals 14 residues. The CDR3 DNA sequence: TGCGCCAGCAGCGTGGGCGAGAGCACAGATACGCAGTATTTT. It codes for CASSVGESTDTQYF.

This CDR3 reads CATSDIGVPTQYF. Written as DNA, the CDR3 is TGTGCCACCAGTGATATCGGTGTACCGACCCAGTACTTC. V and J are TRBV24-1 and TRBJ2-5; D remains unclear. CDR3 length: 13 residues. Germline V lookup: CDR1 KGHDR, CDR2 SFDVKD. Trimming took 3 bases from V and 7 from J, leaving 11 bases between them.

The chain carries TRBV12-3 or TRBV12-4 and TRBJ2-2, with unresolved D. Trimming cost V 5 bases and J 7 bases, with 8 bases left between them. The CDR3 is 12 amino acids. For the CDR3, the DNA is TGTGCCAGCAGTGGGCCTCTCGGGGAGCTGTTTTTT. Its translation is CASSGPLGELFF.

This clonotype was observed a few times. This rearrangement joins TRBV10-3 to TRBJ2-2; D is tentatively TRBD1 or TRBD2 (6 bases each). V gave up 1 base and J gave up 5 bases, with 11 bases separating them. Germline V gene sequence: CDR1 ENHRY, CDR2 SYGVKD. The CDR3 has 15 residues. CDR3 protein: CAISEWQGRTGELFF. CDR3 in DNA: TGTGCCATCAGTGAGTGGCAGGGGAGGACCGGGGAGCTGTTTTTT.

V usage is TRBV6-6 and J usage is TRBJ2-7; 7 bases fit TRBD1. V gave up 2 bases and J gave up 6 bases; unmatched junction bases: 4. The CDR3 extends over 13 amino acids. Germline assignment: CDR1 MNHNY and CDR2 SVGAGI (reference sequence). The CDR3 DNA reads as TGTGCCAGCAGTTACCGACAGGGCGTCGAGCAGTACTTC. It yields the protein CASSYRQGVEQYF.

This clonotype has only a few counts. The J gene is TRBJ2-4, the V gene TRBV20-1; D remains unclear. Per the germline V gene, CDR1 is DFQATT and CDR2 is SNEGSKA (reference sequence). The CDR3 has 15 residues. Trimming left V 2 bases short and J 2 bases short, with 13 bases between. CDR3 amino acids: CSARTTRYTKNIQYF. The CDR3 DNA is TGCAGTGCTAGAACGACGAGATATACCAAAAACATTCAGTACTTC.

This clonotype was detected only a few times. The V gene is TRBV20-1, the J gene TRBJ1-1, with a tentative D call TRBD1 (5 bases). The CDR3 sequence is 14 residues long. The V end was cut by 4 bases, the J end by 5 bases, with 17 bases between. Per germline, CDR1 DFQATT and CDR2 SNEGSKA (reference sequence). The chain's CDR3 is CSATPVGESTEAFF. The CDR3 DNA is TGCAGTGCTACTCCCGTAGGGGAAAGTACTGAAGCTTTCTTT.